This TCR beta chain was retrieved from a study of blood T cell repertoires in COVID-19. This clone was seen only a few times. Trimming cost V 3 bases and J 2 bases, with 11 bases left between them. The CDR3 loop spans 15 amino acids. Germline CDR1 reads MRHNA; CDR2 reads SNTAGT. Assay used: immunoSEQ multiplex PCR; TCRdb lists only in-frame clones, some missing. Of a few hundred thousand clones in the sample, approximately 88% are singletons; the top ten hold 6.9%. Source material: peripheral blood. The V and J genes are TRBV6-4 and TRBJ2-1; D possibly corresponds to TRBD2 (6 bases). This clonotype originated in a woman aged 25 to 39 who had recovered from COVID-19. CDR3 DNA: TGTGCCAGCAGTGAGGAGGAGGGTCCCTACAATGAGCAGTTCTTC. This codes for CASSEEEGPYNEQFF.